This T cell receptor (beta chain) was retrieved from a study of blood T cell repertoires in COVID-19. Study-wide context: Researchers got acute and convalescent COVID-19 samples from the United States, Italy and Spain. T cells, B-cell-depleted T cells, or PBMCs provided the cDNA or gDNA that served as material.

As processed by the authors: Amplifying reference gene primers gave estimates of nucleated cell counts. Sequenced by immunoSEQ multiplex PCR; TCRdb stores in-frame clones only, minus some. V, J and clone size derive from that table, while D and trimming were established from the DNA sequence. The profile covers 200,000 to 250,000 clones, with 82% appearing a single time and around 3.5% taken by the ten largest. The CDR3 covers 13 residues. Trimming removed 5 bases from V and 3 bases from J; junction bases left unmatched: 4. The germline V gene has CDR1 MRHNA and CDR2 SNTAGT. Input material: peripheral blood. The origin of this receptor is an elderly woman with acute or convalescent COVID-19. The chain links TRBV6-4 to TRBJ2-7, with 7 bases aligning to TRBD1. The CDR3 nucleotides read TGTGCCAGCAGTAGGGACAGTGGCTACGAGCAGTACTTC. This encodes CASSRDSGYEQYF.